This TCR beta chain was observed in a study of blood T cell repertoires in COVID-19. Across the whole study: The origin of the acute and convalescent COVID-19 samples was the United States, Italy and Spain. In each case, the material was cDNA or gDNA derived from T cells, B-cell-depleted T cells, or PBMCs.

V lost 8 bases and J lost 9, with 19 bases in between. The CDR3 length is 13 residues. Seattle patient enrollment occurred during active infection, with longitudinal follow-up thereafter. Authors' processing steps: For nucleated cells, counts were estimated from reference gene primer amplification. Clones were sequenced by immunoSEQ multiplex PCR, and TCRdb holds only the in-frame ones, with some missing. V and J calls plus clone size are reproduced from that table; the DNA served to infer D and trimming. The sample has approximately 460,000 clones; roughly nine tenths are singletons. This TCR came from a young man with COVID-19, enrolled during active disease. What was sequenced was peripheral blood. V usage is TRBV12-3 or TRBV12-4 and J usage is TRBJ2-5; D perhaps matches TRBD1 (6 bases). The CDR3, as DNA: TGTGCCAGCCGACAGGCGCCTCTTATAGCCCAGTACTTC. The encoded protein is CASRQAPLIAQYF.